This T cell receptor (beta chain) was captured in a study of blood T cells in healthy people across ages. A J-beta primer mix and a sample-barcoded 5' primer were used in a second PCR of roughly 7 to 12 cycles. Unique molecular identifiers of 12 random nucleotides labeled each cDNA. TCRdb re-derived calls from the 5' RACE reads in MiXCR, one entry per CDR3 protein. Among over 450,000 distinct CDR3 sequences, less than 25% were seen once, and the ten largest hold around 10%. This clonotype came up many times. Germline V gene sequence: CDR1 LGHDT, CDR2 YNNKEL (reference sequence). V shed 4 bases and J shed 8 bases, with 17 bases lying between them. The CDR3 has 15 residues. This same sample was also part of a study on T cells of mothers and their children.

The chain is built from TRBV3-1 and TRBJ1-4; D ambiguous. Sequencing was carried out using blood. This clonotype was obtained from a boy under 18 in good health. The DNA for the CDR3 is TGTGCCAGCAGCCGTGGACCTACCGGGAGGGAAAAACTGTTTTTT. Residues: CASSRGPTGREKLFF.